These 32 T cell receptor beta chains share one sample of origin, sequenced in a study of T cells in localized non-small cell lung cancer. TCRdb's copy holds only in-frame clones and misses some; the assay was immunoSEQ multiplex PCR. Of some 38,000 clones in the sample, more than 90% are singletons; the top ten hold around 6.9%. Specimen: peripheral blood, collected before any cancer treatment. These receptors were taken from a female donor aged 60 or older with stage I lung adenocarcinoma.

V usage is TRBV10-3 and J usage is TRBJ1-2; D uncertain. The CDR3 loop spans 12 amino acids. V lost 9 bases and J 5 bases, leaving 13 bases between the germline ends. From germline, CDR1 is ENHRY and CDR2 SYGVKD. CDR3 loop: CAISGPAYGYTF. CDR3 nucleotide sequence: TGTGCCATTAGCGGACCCGCGTATGGCTACACCTTC.

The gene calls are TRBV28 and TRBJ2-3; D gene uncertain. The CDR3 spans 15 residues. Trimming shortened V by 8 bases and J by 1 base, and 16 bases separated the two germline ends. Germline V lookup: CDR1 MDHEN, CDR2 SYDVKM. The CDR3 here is CASLTLAGGTDTQYF. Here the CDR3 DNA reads TGTGCCAGCCTAACGTTAGCCGGAGGCACAGATACGCAGTATTTT.

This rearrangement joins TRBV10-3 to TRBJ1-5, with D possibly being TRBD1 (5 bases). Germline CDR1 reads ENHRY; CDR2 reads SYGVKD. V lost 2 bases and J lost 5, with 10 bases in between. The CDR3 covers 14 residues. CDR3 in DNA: TGTGCCATCAGTGAGCAAGGGGACTATCAGCCCCAGCATTTT. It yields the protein CAISEQGDYQPQHF.

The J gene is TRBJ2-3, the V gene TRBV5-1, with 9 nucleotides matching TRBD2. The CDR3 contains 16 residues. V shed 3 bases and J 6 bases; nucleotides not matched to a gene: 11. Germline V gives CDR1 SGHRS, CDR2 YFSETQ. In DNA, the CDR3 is TGCGCCAGCAGCTCGGACGGACTAGCGACCAAGGATACGCAGTATTTT. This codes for CASSSDGLATKDTQYF.

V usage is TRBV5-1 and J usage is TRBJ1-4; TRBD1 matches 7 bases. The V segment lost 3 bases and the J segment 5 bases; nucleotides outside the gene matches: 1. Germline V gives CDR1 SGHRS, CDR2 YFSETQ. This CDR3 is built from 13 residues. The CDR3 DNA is TGCGCCAGCAGCTGGGACAGCAATGAAAAACTGTTTTTT. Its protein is CASSWDSNEKLFF.

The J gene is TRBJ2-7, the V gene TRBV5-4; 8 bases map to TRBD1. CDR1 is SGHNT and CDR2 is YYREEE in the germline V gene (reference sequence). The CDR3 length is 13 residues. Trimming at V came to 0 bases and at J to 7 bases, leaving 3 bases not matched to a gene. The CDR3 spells CASSLGTGREQYV. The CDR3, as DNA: TGTGCCAGCAGCTTGGGGACAGGGAGGGAGCAGTACGTC.

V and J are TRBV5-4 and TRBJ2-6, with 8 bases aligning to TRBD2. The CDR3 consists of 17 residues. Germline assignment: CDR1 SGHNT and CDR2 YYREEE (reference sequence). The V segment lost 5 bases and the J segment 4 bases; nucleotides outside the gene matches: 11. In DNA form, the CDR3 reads TGTGCCAGCAGACCCCGGGGGGGCACCTACGGGGCCAACGTCCTGACTTTC. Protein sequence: CASRPRGGTYGANVLTF.

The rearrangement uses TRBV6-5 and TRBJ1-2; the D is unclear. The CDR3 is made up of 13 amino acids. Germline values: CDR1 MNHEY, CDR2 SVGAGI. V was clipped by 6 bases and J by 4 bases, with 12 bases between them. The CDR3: CASRWRSAYGYTF. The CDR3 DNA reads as TGTGCCAGCAGGTGGCGGAGTGCCTATGGCTACACCTTC.

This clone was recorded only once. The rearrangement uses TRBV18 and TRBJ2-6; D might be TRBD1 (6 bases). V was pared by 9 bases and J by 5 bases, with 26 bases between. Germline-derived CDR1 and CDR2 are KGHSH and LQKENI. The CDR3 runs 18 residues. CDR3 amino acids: CASPIGRDIQSRANVLTF. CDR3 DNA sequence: TGTGCCAGTCCAATAGGCAGGGACATACAAAGTCGGGCCAACGTCCTGACTTTC. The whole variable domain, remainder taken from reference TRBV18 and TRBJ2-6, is NAGVMQNPRHLVRRRGQEARLRCSPMKGHSHVYWYRQLPEEGLKFMVYLQKENIIDESGMPKERFSAEFPKEGPSILRIQQVVRGDSAAYFCASPIGRDIQSRANVLTFGAGSRLTVL.

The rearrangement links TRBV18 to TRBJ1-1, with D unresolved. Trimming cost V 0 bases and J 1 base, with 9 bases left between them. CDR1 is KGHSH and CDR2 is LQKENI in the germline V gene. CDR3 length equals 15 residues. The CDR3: CASSPPTLRNTEAFF. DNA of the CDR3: TGTGCCAGCTCACCACCGACCCTGAGGAACACTGAAGCTTTCTTT.

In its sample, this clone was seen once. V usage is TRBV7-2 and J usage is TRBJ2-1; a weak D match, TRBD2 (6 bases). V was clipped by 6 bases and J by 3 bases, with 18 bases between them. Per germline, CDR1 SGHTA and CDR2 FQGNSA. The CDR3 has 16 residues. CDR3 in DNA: TGTGCCAGCAGTCGTGCGGGGCAGGGCCGCTACAATGAGCAGTTCTTC. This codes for CASSRAGQGRYNEQFF.

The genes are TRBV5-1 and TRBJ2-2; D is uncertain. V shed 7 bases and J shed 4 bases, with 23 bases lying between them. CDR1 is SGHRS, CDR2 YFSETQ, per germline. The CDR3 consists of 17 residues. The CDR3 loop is CASSNSAGILGTGELFF. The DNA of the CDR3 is TGCGCCAGCTCAAACTCCGCTGGGATCTTGGGCACCGGGGAGCTGTTTTTT. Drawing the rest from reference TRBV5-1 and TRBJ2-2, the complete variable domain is KAGVTQTPRYLIKTRGQQVTLSCSPISGHRSVSWYQQTPGQGLQFLFEYFSETQRNKGNFPGRFSGRQFSNSRSEMNVSTLELGDSALYLCASSNSAGILGTGELFFGEGSRLTVL.

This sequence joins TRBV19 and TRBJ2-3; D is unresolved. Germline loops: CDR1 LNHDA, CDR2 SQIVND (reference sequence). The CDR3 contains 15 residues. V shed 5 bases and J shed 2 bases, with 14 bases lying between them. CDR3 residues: CASSSGQILTDTQYF. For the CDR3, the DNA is TGTGCCAGTAGTTCTGGGCAGATTCTCACAGATACGCAGTATTTT.

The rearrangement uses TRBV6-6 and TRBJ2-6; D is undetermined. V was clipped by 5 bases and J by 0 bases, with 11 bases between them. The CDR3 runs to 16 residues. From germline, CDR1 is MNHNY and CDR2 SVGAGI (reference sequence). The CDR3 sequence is CASSPGHNSGANVLTF. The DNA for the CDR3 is TGTGCCAGCAGTCCGGGCCACAACTCTGGGGCCAACGTCCTGACTTTC.

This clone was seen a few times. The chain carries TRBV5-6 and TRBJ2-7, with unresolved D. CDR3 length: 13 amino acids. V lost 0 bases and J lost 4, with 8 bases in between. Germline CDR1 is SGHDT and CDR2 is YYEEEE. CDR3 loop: CASSLVLGYEQYV. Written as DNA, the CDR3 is TGTGCCAGCAGCTTGGTGTTGGGATACGAGCAGTACGTC.

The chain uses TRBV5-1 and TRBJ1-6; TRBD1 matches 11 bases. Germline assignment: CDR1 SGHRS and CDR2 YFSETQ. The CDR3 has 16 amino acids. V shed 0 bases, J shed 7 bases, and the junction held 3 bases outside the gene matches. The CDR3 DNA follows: TGCGCCAGCAGCTTGGGGACAGGGGGCAGAAATTCACCCCTCCACTTT. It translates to CASSLGTGGRNSPLHF.

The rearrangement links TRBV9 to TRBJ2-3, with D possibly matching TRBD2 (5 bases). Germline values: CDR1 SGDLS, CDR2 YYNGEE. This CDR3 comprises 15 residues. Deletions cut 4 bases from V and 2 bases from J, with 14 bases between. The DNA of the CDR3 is TGTGCCAGCAGCCAGTCCGGGATTCCCACAGATACGCAGTATTTT. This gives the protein CASSQSGIPTDTQYF.

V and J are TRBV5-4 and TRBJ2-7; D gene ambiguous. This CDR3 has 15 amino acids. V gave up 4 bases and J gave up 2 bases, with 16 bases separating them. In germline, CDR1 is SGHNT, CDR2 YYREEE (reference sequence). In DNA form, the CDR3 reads TGTGCCAGCAGCCCCGGGTTCCCGGTCCCCTACGAGCAGTACTTC. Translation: CASSPGFPVPYEQYF.

CDR3 sequence (DNA): TGTGCCAGCAGACCGGGAGGACTGAACACTGAAGCTTTCTTT. It is translated as CASRPGGLNTEAFF. The chain links TRBV2 to TRBJ1-1; no definite D call. The V gene's germline CDR1 is SNHLY and CDR2 FYNNEI. The CDR3 spans 14 residues. The V and J ends lost 6 bases and 0 bases respectively, with 11 bases between them.

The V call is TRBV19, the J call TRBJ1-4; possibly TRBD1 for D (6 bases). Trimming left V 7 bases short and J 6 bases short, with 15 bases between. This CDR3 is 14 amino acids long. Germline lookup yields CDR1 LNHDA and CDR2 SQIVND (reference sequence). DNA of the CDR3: TGTGCCAGTACCGGCCTGACAGGAGATGAAAAACTGTTTTTT. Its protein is CASTGLTGDEKLFF.

CDR3 residues: CASRRTATNEKLFF. The CDR3 DNA sequence: TGTGCCAGCAGACGGACGGCAACTAATGAAAAACTGTTTTTT. The rearrangement links TRBV28 to TRBJ1-4; D is unclear. Looked up from germline, CDR1 is MDHEN and CDR2 is SYDVKM. The CDR3 has 14 residues. Trimming took off 6 bases at V and 0 bases at J, with 8 bases between the two ends. Full variable domain (outside the CDR3, taken from reference TRBV28 and TRBJ1-4): DVKVTQSSRYLVKRTGEKVFLECVQDMDHENMFWYRQDPGLGLRLIYFSYDVKMKEKGDIPEGYSVSREKKERFSLILESASTNQTSMYLCASRRTATNEKLFFGSGTQLSVL.

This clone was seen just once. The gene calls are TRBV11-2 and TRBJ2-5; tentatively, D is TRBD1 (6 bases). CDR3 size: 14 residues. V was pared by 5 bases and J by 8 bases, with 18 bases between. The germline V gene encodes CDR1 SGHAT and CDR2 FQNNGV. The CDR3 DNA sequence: TGTGCCAGCAGCCAAGACAGGCGGTTGTCTACCCAGTACTTC. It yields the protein CASSQDRRLSTQYF.

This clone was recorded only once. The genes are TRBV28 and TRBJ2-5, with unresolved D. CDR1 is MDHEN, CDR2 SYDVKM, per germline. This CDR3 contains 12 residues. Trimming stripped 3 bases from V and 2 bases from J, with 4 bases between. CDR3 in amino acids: CASSFRQETQYF. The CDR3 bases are TGTGCCAGCAGTTTCAGGCAAGAGACCCAGTACTTC.

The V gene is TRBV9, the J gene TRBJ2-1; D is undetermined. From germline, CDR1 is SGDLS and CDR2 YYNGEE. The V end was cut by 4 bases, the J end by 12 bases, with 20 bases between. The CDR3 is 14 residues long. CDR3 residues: CASSPQVVDIAQFF. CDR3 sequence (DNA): TGTGCCAGCAGCCCCCAGGTCGTAGACATAGCGCAGTTCTTC.

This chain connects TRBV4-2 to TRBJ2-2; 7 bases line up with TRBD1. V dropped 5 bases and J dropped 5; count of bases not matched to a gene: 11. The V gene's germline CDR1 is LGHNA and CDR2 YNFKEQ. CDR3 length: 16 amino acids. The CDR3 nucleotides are TGTGCCAGCAGCGCCACAGGGGCGTTGTGGACCGGGGAGCTGTTTTTT. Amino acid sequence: CASSATGALWTGELFF.

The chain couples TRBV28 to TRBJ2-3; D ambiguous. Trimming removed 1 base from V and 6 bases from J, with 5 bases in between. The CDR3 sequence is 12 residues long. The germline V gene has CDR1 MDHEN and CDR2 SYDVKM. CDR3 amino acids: CASSLSLDTQYF. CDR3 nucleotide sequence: TGTGCCAGCAGTTTATCACTTGATACGCAGTATTTT.

In DNA form, the CDR3 reads TGCGCCAGCAGCTTGGCGGCCTGGGGGACAACTAATGAAAAACTGTTTTTT. This codes for CASSLAAWGTTNEKLFF. The chain has TRBV5-1 and TRBJ1-4; possible D gene TRBD1, 5 bases. Trimming stripped 0 bases from V and 0 bases from J, with 12 bases between. This CDR3 has 17 residues. Germline V CDR1 and CDR2: SGHRS, YFSETQ.

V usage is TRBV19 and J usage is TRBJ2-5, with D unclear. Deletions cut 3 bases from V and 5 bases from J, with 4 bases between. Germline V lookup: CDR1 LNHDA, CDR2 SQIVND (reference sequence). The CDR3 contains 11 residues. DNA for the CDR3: TGTGCCAGTAGTATCGCGGAGACCCAGTACTTC. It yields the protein CASSIAETQYF. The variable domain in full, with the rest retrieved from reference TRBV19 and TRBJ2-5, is DGGITQSPKYLFRKEGQNVTLSCEQNLNHDAMYWYRQDPGQGLRLIYYSQIVNDFQKGDIAEGYSVSREKKESFPLTVTSAQKNPTAFYLCASSIAETQYFGPGTRLLVL.

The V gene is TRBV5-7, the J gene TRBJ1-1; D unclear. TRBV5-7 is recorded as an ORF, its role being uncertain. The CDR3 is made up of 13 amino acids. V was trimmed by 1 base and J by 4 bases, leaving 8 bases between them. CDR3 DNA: TGTGCCAGCAGCTTGAACCCTCGCACTGAAGCTTTCTTT. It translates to CASSLNPRTEAFF.

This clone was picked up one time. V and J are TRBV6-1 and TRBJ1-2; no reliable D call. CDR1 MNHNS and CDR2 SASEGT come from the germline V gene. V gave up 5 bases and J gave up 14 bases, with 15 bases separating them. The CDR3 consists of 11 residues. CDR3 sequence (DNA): TGTGCCAGCAGTTACGAGCGATCCGTAACCTTC. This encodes CASSYERSVTF.

The DNA for the CDR3 is TGTGCCAGTAGTTCCCAGGACGGTGGCTATAATTCACCCCTCCACTTT. This translates into CASSSQDGGYNSPLHF. This sequence joins TRBV19 and TRBJ1-6; D uncertain. CDR1 and CDR2 (germline): LNHDA, SQIVND (reference sequence). V gave up 5 bases and J gave up 3 bases, with 14 bases separating them. There are 16 residues in the CDR3.

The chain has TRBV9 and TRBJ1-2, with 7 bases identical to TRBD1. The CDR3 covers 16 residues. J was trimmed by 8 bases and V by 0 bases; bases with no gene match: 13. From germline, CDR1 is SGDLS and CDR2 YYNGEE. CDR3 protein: CASSVEGQGVPRGYTF. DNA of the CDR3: TGTGCCAGCAGCGTAGAGGGGCAGGGGGTGCCCAGGGGCTACACCTTC. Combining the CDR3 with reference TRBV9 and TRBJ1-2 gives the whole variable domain DSGVTQTPKHLITATGQRVTLRCSPRSGDLSVYWYQQSLDQGLQFLIQYYNGEERAKGNILERFSAQQFPDLHSELNLSSLELGDSALYFCASSVEGQGVPRGYTFGSGTRLTVV.